The T cell receptor beta chain described here comes from a study of Graves' ophthalmopathy and Graves' hyperthyroidism. Overall study context: Peripheral blood was obtained at first diagnosis, ahead of any treatment.

The study amplified TCR beta CDR3 regions using RNA transcripts. An opening RT-PCR round employed HTBI primers and preceded a second-round multiplex PCR. Each CDR3 protein gets one entry after TCRdb re-called the multiplex PCR reads with MiXCR. Here the sample spans 660,000 or so distinct CDR3 sequences, 35% to 45% being singletons. Trimming shortened V by 5 bases and J by 5 bases, and 15 bases separated the two germline ends. Per the germline V gene, CDR1 is SEHNR and CDR2 is FQNEAQ (reference sequence). This CDR3 region has 14 residues. The chain links TRBV7-9 to TRBJ1-1; tentative D call: TRBD1 (5 bases). The specimen was peripheral blood. The receptor comes from an adult man with Graves' ophthalmopathy. The CDR3 region is CASSQERWGTEAFF. CDR3 DNA sequence: TGTGCCAGCAGCCAAGAAAGATGGGGGACTGAAGCTTTCTTT.